Listed below are T cell receptor beta chains from one sample, sequenced in a study of response to subunit inactivated influenza vaccine. TCRdb passed the RT-PCR reads through MiXCR, listing each CDR3 protein once. The sample has hundreds of thousands of distinct CDR3 sequences; about 10% are singletons. This sample also appeared in a second study, on T cells expressing NK-cell markers.

The sequences come from PBMCs from blood, collected on the day of vaccination. All receptors derive from a man aged 50 to 60 who received an inactivated influenza vaccine. The CDR3 runs from the conserved cysteine through the conserved F or W. Each record gives: V gene, J gene, clone size, D gene, CDR3 protein, CDR3 DNA. A D gene is named only where the DNA matches it firmly. Where a row states a size, it is once, few, many or the class of an expanded clone; other rows omit it.

V gene: TRBV6-2/TRBV6-3; J gene: TRBJ2-7; clone size: few; D gene: TRBD2; CDR3 protein: CASSYSMAGGGSSYEQYF; CDR3 DNA: TGTGCCAGCAGTTACTCGATGGCGGGAGGAGGAAGCTCCTACGAGCAGTACTTC
V gene: TRBV7-8; J gene: TRBJ2-3; clone size: -; D gene: -; CDR3 protein: CASSSLHTDTQYF; CDR3 DNA: TGTGCCAGCAGCTCTTTACACACGGATACGCAGTATTTT
V gene: TRBV18; J gene: TRBJ2-7; clone size: few; D gene: -; CDR3 protein: CASSPTAGFEQYF; CDR3 DNA: TGTGCCAGCTCACCGACGGCAGGGTTCGAGCAGTACTTC
V gene: TRBV5-1; J gene: TRBJ2-7; clone size: -; D gene: TRBD2; CDR3 protein: CASSATSVWEQYF; CDR3 DNA: TGCGCCAGCAGCGCTACTAGCGTGTGGGAGCAGTACTTC
V gene: TRBV29-1; J gene: TRBJ2-3; clone size: -; D gene: TRBD1; CDR3 protein: CSVDAGGGDTQYF; CDR3 DNA: TGCAGCGTTGATGCAGGGGGCGGAGATACGCAGTATTTT
V gene: TRBV5-1; J gene: TRBJ2-6; clone size: -; D gene: -; CDR3 protein: CASSPGQGANVLTF; CDR3 DNA: TGCGCCAGCAGCCCCGGACAGGGGGCCAACGTCCTGACTTTC
V gene: TRBV7-9; J gene: TRBJ2-1; clone size: few; D gene: TRBD1; CDR3 protein: CASSAPGQLYNEQFF; CDR3 DNA: TGTGCCAGCAGCGCTCCGGGACAGCTCTACAATGAGCAGTTCTTC
V gene: TRBV12-3/TRBV12-4; J gene: TRBJ1-2; clone size: medium-sized; D gene: -; CDR3 protein: CASSPGTGYTF; CDR3 DNA: TGTGCCAGCAGTCCAGGGACTGGCTACACCTTC
V gene: TRBV27; J gene: TRBJ2-6; clone size: -; D gene: -; CDR3 protein: CASSGHAGRSGANVLTF; CDR3 DNA: TGTGCCAGCAGCGGACACGCCGGCCGCTCTGGGGCCAACGTCCTGACTTTC
V gene: TRBV7-3; J gene: TRBJ2-1; clone size: many; D gene: TRBD2; CDR3 protein: CASSPLAGSSYNEQFF; CDR3 DNA: TGTGCCAGCAGCCCCCTAGCGGGAAGCTCCTACAATGAGCAGTTCTTC
V gene: TRBV30; J gene: TRBJ1-6; clone size: -; D gene: TRBD1; CDR3 protein: CAWSLYRGQGDSPLHF; CDR3 DNA: TGTGCCTGGAGCCTATACCGGGGACAGGGGGATTCACCCCTCCACTTT
V gene: TRBV27; J gene: TRBJ2-7; clone size: many; D gene: -; CDR3 protein: CASSRTGTRNYEQYF; CDR3 DNA: TGTGCCAGCAGCAGAACCGGGACCCGGAACTACGAGCAGTACTTC
V gene: TRBV7-9; J gene: TRBJ2-1; clone size: -; D gene: -; CDR3 protein: CASTQRGGAAHSEQFF; CDR3 DNA: TGTGCCAGCACCCAACGAGGGGGGGCTGCACATTCTGAGCAGTTCTTC
V gene: TRBV11-2; J gene: TRBJ2-3; clone size: -; D gene: -; CDR3 protein: CASSEWSGQWTISTDTQYF; CDR3 DNA: TGTGCCAGCAGCGAGTGGTCCGGACAGTGGACGATAAGCACAGATACGCAGTATTTT
V gene: TRBV11-2; J gene: TRBJ1-4; clone size: -; D gene: -; CDR3 protein: CASSLKGTWGEKLFF; CDR3 DNA: TGTGCCAGCAGCTTAAAGGGGACCTGGGGTGAAAAACTGTTTTTT
V gene: TRBV12-3/TRBV12-4; J gene: TRBJ1-4; clone size: many; D gene: -; CDR3 protein: CASSSQTGSNEKLFF; CDR3 DNA: TGTGCCAGCAGTAGCCAGACAGGCTCTAATGAAAAACTGTTTTTT
V gene: TRBV15; J gene: TRBJ1-5; clone size: -; D gene: -; CDR3 protein: CATSRDVFGSQPQHF; CDR3 DNA: TGTGCCACCAGCAGGGATGTCTTCGGTAGTCAGCCCCAGCATTTT
V gene: TRBV4-1; J gene: TRBJ2-1; clone size: few; D gene: -; CDR3 protein: CASSQDFGSPQFF; CDR3 DNA: TGCGCCAGCAGCCAAGATTTTGGGTCCCCGCAGTTCTTC
V gene: TRBV6-6; J gene: TRBJ2-3; clone size: -; D gene: -; CDR3 protein: CASTPLPGTGKNF; CDR3 DNA: TGTGCCAGCACTCCTCTTCCCGGGACTGGTAAAAATTTT
V gene: TRBV29-1; J gene: TRBJ2-3; clone size: -; D gene: TRBD2; CDR3 protein: CSIGRLLAGGRDTQYF; CDR3 DNA: TGCAGTATTGGACGATTACTAGCGGGAGGTAGAGATACGCAGTATTTT
V gene: TRBV20-1; J gene: TRBJ2-1; clone size: few; D gene: TRBD1; CDR3 protein: CSARGQRNEQFF; CDR3 DNA: TGCAGTGCACGGGGACAGCGCAATGAGCAGTTCTTC
V gene: TRBV27; J gene: TRBJ1-2; clone size: many; D gene: -; CDR3 protein: CASRPRQEFGNYGYTF; CDR3 DNA: TGTGCCAGCAGACCGAGGCAGGAGTTTGGAAACTATGGCTACACCTTC
V gene: TRBV7-2; J gene: TRBJ2-2; clone size: few; D gene: TRBD1; CDR3 protein: CASSSTAGGIGELFF; CDR3 DNA: TGTGCCAGCAGCTCGACGGCAGGGGGCATCGGGGAGCTGTTTTTT
V gene: TRBV27; J gene: TRBJ2-2; clone size: few; D gene: -; CDR3 protein: CASSLYRPGAGGGGELFF; CDR3 DNA: TGTGCCAGCAGTTTATATCGCCCAGGGGCAGGCGGAGGCGGGGAGCTGTTTTTT
V gene: TRBV29-1; J gene: TRBJ2-1; clone size: -; D gene: -; CDR3 protein: CSVARGPFNEQFF; CDR3 DNA: TGCAGCGTTGCGCGGGGCCCTTTTAATGAGCAGTTCTTC
V gene: TRBV30; J gene: TRBJ2-6; clone size: few; D gene: -; CDR3 protein: CAWSQGSSGANVLTF; CDR3 DNA: TGTGCCTGGAGTCAGGGGTCCTCTGGGGCCAACGTCCTGACTTTC
V gene: TRBV29-1; J gene: TRBJ2-1; clone size: many; D gene: TRBD2; CDR3 protein: CSVRVNSGSRNEQFF; CDR3 DNA: TGCAGCGTTCGGGTAAATAGCGGGAGTAGGAATGAGCAGTTCTTC
V gene: TRBV12-3/TRBV12-4; J gene: TRBJ2-1; clone size: few; D gene: -; CDR3 protein: CASARDDTGNEQFF; CDR3 DNA: TGTGCCAGCGCCCGGGACGACACAGGCAATGAGCAGTTCTTC
V gene: TRBV4-3; J gene: TRBJ2-1; clone size: few; D gene: -; CDR3 protein: CASSLQQGIYNEQFF; CDR3 DNA: TGCGCCAGCAGCTTGCAACAGGGTATCTACAATGAGCAGTTCTTC
V gene: TRBV6-1; J gene: TRBJ2-1; clone size: few; D gene: -; CDR3 protein: CASTGLGTEQFF; CDR3 DNA: TGTGCCAGCACGGGACTGGGGACAGAGCAGTTCTTC
V gene: TRBV12-3/TRBV12-4; J gene: TRBJ1-3; clone size: -; D gene: -; CDR3 protein: CASSFARGSGNTIYF; CDR3 DNA: TGTGCCAGCAGTTTCGCCAGGGGCTCTGGAAACACCATATATTTT
V gene: TRBV28; J gene: TRBJ2-5; clone size: many; D gene: -; CDR3 protein: CASRQGQETQYF; CDR3 DNA: TGTGCCAGCAGGCAGGGACAAGAGACCCAGTACTTC
V gene: TRBV11-2; J gene: TRBJ1-4; clone size: few; D gene: TRBD1; CDR3 protein: CASSRSGTGDEKLFF; CDR3 DNA: TGTGCCAGCAGCCGATCCGGGACAGGGGATGAAAAACTGTTTTTT
V gene: TRBV12-3/TRBV12-4; J gene: TRBJ2-5; clone size: -; D gene: TRBD2; CDR3 protein: CASGASGGGTQYF; CDR3 DNA: TGTGCCAGCGGGGCTAGCGGGGGTGGGACCCAGTACTTC
V gene: TRBV20-1; J gene: TRBJ2-3; clone size: few; D gene: -; CDR3 protein: CSARDIGMDTQYF; CDR3 DNA: TGCAGTGCTAGAGATATAGGGATGGATACGCAGTATTTT
V gene: TRBV5-1; J gene: TRBJ2-3; clone size: -; D gene: -; CDR3 protein: CASSKTPRGTDTQYF; CDR3 DNA: TGCGCCAGCAGCAAGACCCCCCGGGGCACAGATACGCAGTATTTT
V gene: TRBV4-3; J gene: TRBJ1-3; clone size: -; D gene: -; CDR3 protein: CASSTRPQGEGNTIYF; CDR3 DNA: TGCGCCAGCAGCACCCGCCCCCAGGGAGAGGGAAACACCATATATTTT
V gene: TRBV30; J gene: TRBJ2-1; clone size: -; D gene: -; CDR3 protein: CAWRRVGSSYNEQFF; CDR3 DNA: TGTGCCTGGAGGCGCGTGGGAAGCTCCTACAATGAGCAGTTCTTC
V gene: TRBV6-5; J gene: TRBJ1-1; clone size: -; D gene: TRBD1; CDR3 protein: CASSYSPGQGAGGFF; CDR3 DNA: TGTGCCAGCAGTTACTCACCGGGACAGGGGGCGGGGGGTTTCTTT
V gene: TRBV6-1; J gene: TRBJ2-1; clone size: few; D gene: -; CDR3 protein: CASSRSQSRNTEQFF; CDR3 DNA: TGTGCCAGCAGTCGGTCGCAGAGCCGAAACACTGAGCAGTTCTTC
V gene: TRBV6-5; J gene: TRBJ2-5; clone size: -; D gene: TRBD1; CDR3 protein: CASSYGTGLGEETQYF; CDR3 DNA: TGTGCCAGCAGTTACGGGACAGGGCTAGGGGAAGAGACCCAGTACTTC
V gene: TRBV12-3/TRBV12-4; J gene: TRBJ2-7; clone size: many; D gene: -; CDR3 protein: CASSLSDTYEQYF; CDR3 DNA: TGTGCCAGCAGTTTATCTGATACCTACGAGCAGTACTTC
V gene: TRBV20-1; J gene: TRBJ1-1; clone size: few; D gene: -; CDR3 protein: CSAPRFTEAFF; CDR3 DNA: TGCAGTGCCCCCAGGTTCACTGAAGCTTTCTTT
V gene: TRBV5-1; J gene: TRBJ2-5; clone size: few; D gene: -; CDR3 protein: CASSLTARGETQYF; CDR3 DNA: TGCGCCAGCAGCTTGACAGCCAGGGGAGAGACCCAGTACTTC
V gene: TRBV6-2/TRBV6-3; J gene: TRBJ1-3; clone size: -; D gene: -; CDR3 protein: CASSYVRGRGNTIYF; CDR3 DNA: TGTGCCAGCAGTTACGTGCGCGGTCGTGGAAACACCATATATTTT
V gene: TRBV5-1; J gene: TRBJ1-2; clone size: few; D gene: -; CDR3 protein: CASSLRPGSAYGYTF; CDR3 DNA: TGCGCCAGCAGCTTGAGGCCAGGGTCGGCATATGGCTACACCTTC
V gene: TRBV27; J gene: TRBJ2-1; clone size: -; D gene: TRBD1; CDR3 protein: CASSRTGLGYNEQFF; CDR3 DNA: TGTGCCAGCAGTCGGACAGGGCTAGGCTACAATGAGCAGTTCTTC
V gene: TRBV6-1; J gene: TRBJ2-7; clone size: -; D gene: TRBD1; CDR3 protein: CASRLTGFAYEQYF; CDR3 DNA: TGTGCCAGCAGATTGACAGGGTTTGCCTACGAGCAGTACTTC
V gene: TRBV5-5; J gene: TRBJ2-5; clone size: many; D gene: -; CDR3 protein: CASSFVSVVETQYF; CDR3 DNA: TGTGCCAGCAGCTTTGTGTCGGTTGTGGAGACCCAGTACTTC
V gene: TRBV7-9; J gene: TRBJ2-7; clone size: few; D gene: -; CDR3 protein: CASSLSQDEQYF; CDR3 DNA: TGTGCCAGCAGCTTAAGTCAGGACGAGCAGTACTTC